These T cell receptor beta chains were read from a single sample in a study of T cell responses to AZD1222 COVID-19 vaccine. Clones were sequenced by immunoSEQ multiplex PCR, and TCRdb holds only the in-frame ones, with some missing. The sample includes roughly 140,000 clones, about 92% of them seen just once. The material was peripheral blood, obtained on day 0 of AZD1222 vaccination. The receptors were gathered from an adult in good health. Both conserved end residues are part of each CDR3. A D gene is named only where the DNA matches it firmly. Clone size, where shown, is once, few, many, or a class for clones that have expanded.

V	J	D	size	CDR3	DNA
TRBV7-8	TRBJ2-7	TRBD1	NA	CASSPLKGQGLPYEQYF	TGTGCCAGCAGCCCGCTGAAGGGACAGGGACTCCCATACGAGCAGTACTTC
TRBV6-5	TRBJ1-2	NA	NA	CASSYEMWPADGYTF	TGTGCCAGCAGTTACGAAATGTGGCCCGCAGATGGCTACACCTTC
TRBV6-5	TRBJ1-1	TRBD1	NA	CASRKGQPNTEAFF	TGTGCCAGCAGGAAGGGACAGCCGAACACTGAAGCTTTCTTT
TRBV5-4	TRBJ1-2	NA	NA	CASSDLTAFYGYTF	TGTGCCAGCAGCGACTTGACAGCTTTCTATGGCTACACCTTC
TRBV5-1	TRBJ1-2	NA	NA	CASSFSTGTYASYGYTF	TGCGCCAGCAGCTTTAGTACAGGGACCTACGCTAGCTATGGCTACACCTTC
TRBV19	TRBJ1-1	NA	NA	CAINSGIGAEAFF	TGTGCCATTAATTCGGGGATCGGAGCTGAAGCTTTCTTT
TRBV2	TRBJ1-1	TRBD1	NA	CASGDRRPTEAFF	TGTGCCAGCGGGGACAGGAGACCCACTGAAGCTTTCTTT
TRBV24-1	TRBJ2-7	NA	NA	CATSPGVPLERRIYEQYF	TGTGCCACCAGTCCGGGGGTACCCCTCGAGAGGCGGATCTACGAGCAGTACTTC
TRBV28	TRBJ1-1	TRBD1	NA	CASSPLVQGWDTEAFF	TGTGCCAGCAGTCCACTTGTACAGGGGTGGGACACTGAAGCTTTCTTT
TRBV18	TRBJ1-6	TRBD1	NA	CASSLLALTGGSNSPLHF	TGTGCCAGCTCACTGCTGGCTCTTACAGGGGGCAGTAATTCACCCCTCCACTTT
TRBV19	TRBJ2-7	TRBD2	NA	CASSIGYGGGIYEQYF	TGTGCCAGTAGTATAGGGTACGGCGGGGGAATCTACGAGCAGTACTTC
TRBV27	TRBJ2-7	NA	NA	CASSLSGGYEQYF	TGTGCCAGCAGTTTATCGGGGGGCTACGAGCAGTACTTC
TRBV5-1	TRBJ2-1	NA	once	CASSQDRRNEQFF	TGCGCCAGCAGCCAGGATCGCCGGAATGAGCAGTTCTTC
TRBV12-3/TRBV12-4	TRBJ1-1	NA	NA	CASSPGKNTEAFF	TGTGCCAGCAGTCCCGGGAAGAACACTGAAGCTTTCTTT
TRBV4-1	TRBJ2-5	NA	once	CASSQGGRGARETQYF	TGCGCCAGCAGCCAAGGGGGTCGGGGGGCAAGGGAGACCCAGTACTTC
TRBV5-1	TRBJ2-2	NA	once	CASSRDILANTGELFF	TGCGCCAGCAGTCGGGACATACTCGCGAACACCGGGGAGCTGTTTTTT
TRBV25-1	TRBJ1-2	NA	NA	CASSPPGSGVWGYTF	TGTGCCAGCTCCCCCCCCGGCAGCGGGGTATGGGGCTACACCTTC
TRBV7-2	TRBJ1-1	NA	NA	CASSRLGTEAFF	TGTGCCAGTTCTAGGTTGGGGACTGAAGCTTTCTTT
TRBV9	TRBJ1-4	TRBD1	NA	CASSGGTDYEKLFF	TGTGCCAGCAGCGGGGGGACAGATTATGAAAAACTGTTTTTT
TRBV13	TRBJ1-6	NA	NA	CASTLNAGRRYNSPLHF	TGTGCCAGCACCCTAAACGCCGGAAGGCGGTATAATTCACCCCTCCACTTT
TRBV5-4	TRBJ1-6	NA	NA	CASSPGGWNSPLHF	TGTGCCAGCAGCCCCGGGGGCTGGAATTCACCCCTCCACTTT
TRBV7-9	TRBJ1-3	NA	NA	CASSLGGSGNTIYF	TGTGCCAGCAGCTTAGGTGGCTCTGGAAACACCATATATTTT
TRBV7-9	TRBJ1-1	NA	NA	CASSLGIWGTEAFF	TGTGCCAGCAGCTTAGGTATTTGGGGGACTGAAGCTTTCTTT
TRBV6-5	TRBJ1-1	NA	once	CASSYSSQGGKAFF	TGTGCCAGCAGTTACTCGAGTCAGGGTGGTAAAGCTTTCTTT
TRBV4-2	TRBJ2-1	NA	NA	CASSQEFRDEQFF	TGTGCCAGCAGCCAAGAATTCCGAGATGAGCAGTTCTTC
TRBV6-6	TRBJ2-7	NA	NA	CASNPDGTYEQYF	TGTGCCAGCAACCCCGACGGCACCTACGAGCAGTACTTC
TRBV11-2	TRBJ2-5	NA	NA	CASSQTGETQYF	TGTGCCAGCAGCCAGACTGGGGAGACCCAGTACTTC
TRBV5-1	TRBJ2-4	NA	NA	CASSLGTLAKNIQYF	TGCGCCAGCAGCTTGGGGACCTTAGCCAAAAACATTCAGTACTTC
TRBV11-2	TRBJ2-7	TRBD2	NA	CASNTHQGGSYEQYF	TGTGCCAGCAATACCCACCAGGGCGGGAGTTACGAGCAGTACTTC
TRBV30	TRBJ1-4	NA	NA	CAWSSAGGVNEKLFF	TGTGCCTGGAGTTCCGCGGGTGGAGTTAATGAAAAACTGTTTTTT
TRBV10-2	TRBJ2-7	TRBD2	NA	CASSEGEGSRISYEQYF	TGCGCCAGCAGTGAAGGGGAGGGGTCGCGAATCTCCTACGAGCAGTACTTC
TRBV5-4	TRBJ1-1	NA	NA	CASGIRGTEAFF	TGTGCCAGCGGGATCAGGGGAACTGAAGCTTTCTTT
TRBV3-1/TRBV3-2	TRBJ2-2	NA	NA	CASSRNRAPGSGELFF	TGTGCCAGCAGCCGAAACAGGGCGCCGGGATCCGGGGAGCTGTTTTTT
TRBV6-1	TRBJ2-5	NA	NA	CASSELIDSQYF	TGTGCCAGCAGTGAACTCATTGACTCCCAGTACTTC
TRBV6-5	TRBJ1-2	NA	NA	CASSWATGANYGYTF	TGTGCCAGCAGTTGGGCGACAGGAGCTAACTATGGCTACACCTTC
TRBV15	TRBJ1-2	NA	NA	CATSRDLAMGGYTF	TGTGCCACCAGCAGAGATTTGGCGATGGGGGGCTACACCTTC
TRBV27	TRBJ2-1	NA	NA	CASTLRESSYNEQFF	TGTGCCAGCACCCTACGGGAGAGCTCCTACAATGAGCAGTTCTTC
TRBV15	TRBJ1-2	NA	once	CATRGPLGYGYTF	TGTGCCACGAGGGGTCCGCTAGGCTATGGCTACACCTTC
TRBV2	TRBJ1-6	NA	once	CASSDPTGRSPLHF	TGTGCCAGCAGTGATCCCACGGGCAGGTCACCCCTCCACTTT
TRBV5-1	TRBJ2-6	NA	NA	CASRDALSGANVLTF	TGCGCCAGCAGGGACGCCCTCTCTGGGGCCAACGTCCTGACTTTC
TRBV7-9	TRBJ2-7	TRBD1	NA	CASSPRQGTYEQYF	TGTGCCAGCAGCCCTCGACAGGGGACCTACGAGCAGTACTTC
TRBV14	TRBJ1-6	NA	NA	CASSQGRSSYNSPLHF	TGTGCCAGCAGCCAAGGGAGGAGCTCCTATAATTCACCCCTCCACTTT
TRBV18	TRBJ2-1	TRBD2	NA	CASSHGLAGGANEQFF	TGTGCCAGCTCACATGGACTAGCGGGAGGGGCCAATGAGCAGTTCTTC